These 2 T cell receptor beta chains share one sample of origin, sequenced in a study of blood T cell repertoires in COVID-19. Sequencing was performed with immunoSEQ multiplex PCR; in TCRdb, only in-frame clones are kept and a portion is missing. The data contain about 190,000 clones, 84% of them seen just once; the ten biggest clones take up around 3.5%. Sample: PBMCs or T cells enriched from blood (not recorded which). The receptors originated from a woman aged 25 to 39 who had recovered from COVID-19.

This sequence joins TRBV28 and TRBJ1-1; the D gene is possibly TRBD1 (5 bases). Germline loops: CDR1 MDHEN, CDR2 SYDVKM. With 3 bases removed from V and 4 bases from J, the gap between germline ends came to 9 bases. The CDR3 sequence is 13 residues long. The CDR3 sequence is CASSLGEGTEAFF. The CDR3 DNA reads TGTGCCAGCAGTTTGGGGGAGGGCACTGAAGCTTTCTTT. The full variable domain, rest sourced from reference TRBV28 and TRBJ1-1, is DVKVTQSSRYLVKRTGEKVFLECVQDMDHENMFWYRQDPGLGLRLIYFSYDVKMKEKGDIPEGYSVSREKKERFSLILESASTNQTSMYLCASSLGEGTEAFFGQGTRLTVV.

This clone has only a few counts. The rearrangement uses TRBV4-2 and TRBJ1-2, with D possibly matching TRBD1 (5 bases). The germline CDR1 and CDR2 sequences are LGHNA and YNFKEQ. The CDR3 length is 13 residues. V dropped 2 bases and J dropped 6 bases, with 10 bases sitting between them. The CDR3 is CASSQRLGDGYTF. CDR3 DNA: TGTGCCAGCAGCCAACGACTAGGGGATGGCTACACCTTC.